The 5 T cell receptor beta chains reported below all come from one sample, sequenced in a study of shared clonotypes between healthy human individuals. Method: immunoSEQ multiplex PCR; TCRdb's copy keeps in-frame clones and lacks some. In the table there are around 720,000 clones, 73% of which are singletons. The sequenced sample was memory CD4+ T cells sorted from blood. Subset here: CD45RA-negative fraction. The receptor source for this set is a woman aged 25 to 39 in good health.

There are many counts of this clone. The chain employs TRBV7-3 and TRBJ1-1, with unresolved D. V was trimmed by 5 bases and J by 0 bases, leaving 7 bases between them. Germline assignment: CDR1 SGHTA and CDR2 FQGTGA. This CDR3 is 13 amino acids long. The CDR3 DNA follows: TGTGCCAGCAGCACGTACTTGAACACTGAAGCTTTCTTT. The encoded protein is CASSTYLNTEAFF.

Comment on this clone: A far larger clone is off by one base, so a read error is likely. J is TRBJ2-1 and V is TRBV5-1; D might be TRBD1 (6 bases). The CDR3 runs to 14 residues. Per germline, CDR1 SGHRS and CDR2 YFSETQ. Trimming shortened V by 0 bases and J by 5 bases, and 9 bases separated the two germline ends. The CDR3 nucleotides are TGCGCCAGCAGCTTGGGGCCAGGGGACAATGAGCAGTTCTTC. It is translated as CASSLGPGDNEQFF.

The chain recombines TRBV2 with TRBJ1-4, with TRBD1 identical over 9 bases. The CDR3 is 13 amino acids. V was pared by 8 bases and J by 8 bases, with 6 bases of the junction left unmatched. Germline V lookup: CDR1 SNHLY, CDR2 FYNNEI. CDR3 nucleotide sequence: TGTGCCAGCCGGACAGGGGCGGAGGAAAAACTGTTTTTT. This codes for CASRTGAEEKLFF.

The chain uses TRBV28 and TRBJ1-4; 11 nucleotides line up with TRBD1. Trimming took 5 bases from V and 2 from J; bases not matched to a gene: 4. This CDR3 is built from 16 residues. The germline V gene has CDR1 MDHEN and CDR2 SYDVKM. The CDR3 loop reads CASSGQGAATNEKLFF. DNA for the CDR3: TGTGCCAGCAGTGGACAGGGGGCTGCTACTAATGAAAAACTGTTTTTT.

The J gene is TRBJ2-1, the V gene TRBV11-2; D call uncertain. CDR1 and CDR2 (germline): SGHAT, FQNNGV. With 2 bases removed from V and 6 bases from J, the gap between germline ends came to 8 bases. This CDR3 contains 13 residues. CDR3 nucleotides: TGTGCCAGCAGCTTAATCGTAGTCAATGAGCAGTTCTTC. Protein sequence: CASSLIVVNEQFF.